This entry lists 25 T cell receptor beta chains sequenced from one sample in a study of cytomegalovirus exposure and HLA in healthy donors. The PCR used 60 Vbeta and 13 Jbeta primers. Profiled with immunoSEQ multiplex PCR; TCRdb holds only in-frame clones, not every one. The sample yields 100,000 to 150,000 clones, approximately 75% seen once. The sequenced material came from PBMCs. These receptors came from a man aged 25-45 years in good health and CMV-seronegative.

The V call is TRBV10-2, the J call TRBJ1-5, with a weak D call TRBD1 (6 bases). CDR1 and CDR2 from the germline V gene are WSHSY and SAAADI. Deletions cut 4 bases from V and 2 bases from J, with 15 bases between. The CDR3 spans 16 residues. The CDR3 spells CASSGQGPLRNQPQHF. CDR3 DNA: TGCGCCAGCAGTGGGCAGGGGCCCCTTCGCAATCAGCCCCAGCATTTT.

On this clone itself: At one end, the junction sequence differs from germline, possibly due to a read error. In DNA, the CDR3 is TGCGCCAGCAGCCAAGATTTGCGGGATGGCTTC. This codes for CASSQDLRDGF. The rearrangement joins TRBV4-1 to TRBJ2-7, with D tentatively TRBD2 (6 bases). Germline lookup yields CDR1 MGHRA and CDR2 YSYEKL. The CDR3 is 11 amino acids.

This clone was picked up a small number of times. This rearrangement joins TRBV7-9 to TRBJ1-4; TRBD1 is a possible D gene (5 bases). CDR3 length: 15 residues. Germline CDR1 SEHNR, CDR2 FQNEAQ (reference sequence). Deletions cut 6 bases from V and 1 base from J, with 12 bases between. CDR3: CASSRDRLTNEKLFF. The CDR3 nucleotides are TGTGCCAGCAGTCGTGACAGATTAACTAATGAAAAACTGTTTTTT.

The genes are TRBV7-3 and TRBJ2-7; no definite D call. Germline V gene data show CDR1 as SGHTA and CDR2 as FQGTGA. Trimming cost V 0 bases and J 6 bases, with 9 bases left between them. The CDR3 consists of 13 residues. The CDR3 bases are TGTGCCAGCAGCTTAACGTTCGCCAGCGAGCAGTACTTC. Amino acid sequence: CASSLTFASEQYF.

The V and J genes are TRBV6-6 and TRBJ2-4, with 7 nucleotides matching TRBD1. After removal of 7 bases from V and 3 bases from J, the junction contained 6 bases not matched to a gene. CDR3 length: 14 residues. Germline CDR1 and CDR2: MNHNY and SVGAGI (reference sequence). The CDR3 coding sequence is TGTGCCAGCAATCAAGACAGGGTCAAAAACATTCAGTACTTC. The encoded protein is CASNQDRVKNIQYF.

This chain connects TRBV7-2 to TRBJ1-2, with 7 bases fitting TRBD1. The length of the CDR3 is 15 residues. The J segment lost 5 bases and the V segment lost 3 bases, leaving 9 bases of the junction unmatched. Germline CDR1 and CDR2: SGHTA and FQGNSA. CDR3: CASSFRGGSEYGYTF. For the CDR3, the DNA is TGTGCCAGCAGCTTTCGAGGGGGCAGCGAATATGGCTACACCTTC. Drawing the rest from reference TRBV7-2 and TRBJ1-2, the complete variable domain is GAGVSQSPSNKVTEKGKDVELRCDPISGHTALYWYRQSLGQGLEFLIYFQGNSAPDKSGLPSDRFSAERTGGSVSTLTIQRTQQEDSAVYLCASSFRGGSEYGYTFGSGTRLTVV.

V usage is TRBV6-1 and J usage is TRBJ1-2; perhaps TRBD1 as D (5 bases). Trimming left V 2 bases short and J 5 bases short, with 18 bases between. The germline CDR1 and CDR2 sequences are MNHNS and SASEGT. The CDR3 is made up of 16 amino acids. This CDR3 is CASSEWTLGGEYGYTF. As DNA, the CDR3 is TGTGCCAGCAGTGAATGGACCCTAGGAGGGGAATATGGCTACACCTTC.

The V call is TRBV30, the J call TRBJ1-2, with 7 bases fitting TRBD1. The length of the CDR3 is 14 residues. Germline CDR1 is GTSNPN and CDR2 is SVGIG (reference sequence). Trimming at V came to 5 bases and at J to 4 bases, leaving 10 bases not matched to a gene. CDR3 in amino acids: CAWSDRLNLYGYTF. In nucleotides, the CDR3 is TGTGCCTGGTCGGACAGGTTAAATCTCTATGGCTACACCTTC. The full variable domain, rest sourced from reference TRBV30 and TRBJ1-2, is SQTIHQWPATLVQPVGSPLSLECTVEGTSNPNLYWYRQAAGRGLQLLFYSVGIGQISSEVPQNLSASRPQDRQFILSSKKLLLSDSGFYLCAWSDRLNLYGYTFGSGTRLTVV.

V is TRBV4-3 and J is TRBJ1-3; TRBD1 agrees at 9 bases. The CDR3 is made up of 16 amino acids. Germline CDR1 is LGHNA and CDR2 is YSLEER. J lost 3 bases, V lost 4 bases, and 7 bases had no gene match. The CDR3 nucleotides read TGCGCCAGCAGCCCCCAAACAGGGGGCGGTGGAAACACCATATATTTT. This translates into CASSPQTGGGGNTIYF.

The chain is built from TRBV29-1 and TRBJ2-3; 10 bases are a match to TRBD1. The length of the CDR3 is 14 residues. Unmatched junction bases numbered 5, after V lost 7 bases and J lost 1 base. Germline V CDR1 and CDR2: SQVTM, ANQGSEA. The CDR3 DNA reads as TGCAGCGCCTCCGGGACAGGGGGCACAGATACGCAGTATTTT. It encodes CSASGTGGTDTQYF.

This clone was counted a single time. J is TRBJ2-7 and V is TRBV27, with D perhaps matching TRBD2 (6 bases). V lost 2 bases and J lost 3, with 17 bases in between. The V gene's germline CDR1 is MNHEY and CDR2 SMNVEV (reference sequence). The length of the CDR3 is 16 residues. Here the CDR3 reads CASSLIGGEGHYEQYF. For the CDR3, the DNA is TGTGCCAGCAGTTTAATTGGCGGGGAAGGGCACTACGAGCAGTACTTC.

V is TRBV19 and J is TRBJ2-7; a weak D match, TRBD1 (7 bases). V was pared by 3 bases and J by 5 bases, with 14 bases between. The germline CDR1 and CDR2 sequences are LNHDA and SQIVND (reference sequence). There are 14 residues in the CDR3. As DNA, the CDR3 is TGTGCCAGTAGTATCACCTTCAGGGGGGACGAGCAGTACTTC. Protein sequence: CASSITFRGDEQYF.

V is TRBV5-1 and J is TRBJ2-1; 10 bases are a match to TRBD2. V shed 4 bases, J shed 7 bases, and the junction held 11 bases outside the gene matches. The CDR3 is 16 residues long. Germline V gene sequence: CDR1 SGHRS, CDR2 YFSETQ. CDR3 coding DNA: TGCGCCAGCAGCCCCAGGGGAAAGCGGGAGGGAAATGAGCAGTTCTTC. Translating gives CASSPRGKREGNEQFF.

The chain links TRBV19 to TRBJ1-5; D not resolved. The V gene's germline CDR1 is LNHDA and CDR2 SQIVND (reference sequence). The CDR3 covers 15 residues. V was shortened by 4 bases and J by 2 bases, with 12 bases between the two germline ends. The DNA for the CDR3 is TGTGCCAGTAGTAGGGATAGGGAGGGCAATCAGCCCCAGCATTTT. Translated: CASSRDREGNQPQHF.

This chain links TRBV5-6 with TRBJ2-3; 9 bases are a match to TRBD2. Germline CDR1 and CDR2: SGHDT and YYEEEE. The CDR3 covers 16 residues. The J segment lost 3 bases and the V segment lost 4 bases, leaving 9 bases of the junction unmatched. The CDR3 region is CASSPQGAGGTDTQYF. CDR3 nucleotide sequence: TGTGCCAGCAGCCCCCAGGGAGCGGGGGGAACAGATACGCAGTATTTT.

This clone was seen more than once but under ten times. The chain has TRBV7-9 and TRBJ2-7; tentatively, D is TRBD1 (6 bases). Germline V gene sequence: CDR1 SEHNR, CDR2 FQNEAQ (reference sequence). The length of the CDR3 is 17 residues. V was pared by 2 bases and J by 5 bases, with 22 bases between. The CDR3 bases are TGTGCCAGCAGCTTAAGCGCGCCGCGCAGGGGTTTCCACGAGCAGTACTTC. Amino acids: CASSLSAPRRGFHEQYF.

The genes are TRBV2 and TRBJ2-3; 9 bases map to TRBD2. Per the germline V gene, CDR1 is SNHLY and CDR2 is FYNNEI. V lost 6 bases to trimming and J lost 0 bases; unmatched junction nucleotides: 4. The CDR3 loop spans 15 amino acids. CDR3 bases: TGTGCCAGCAGGAGTGCGGGGGGGAGCACAGATACGCAGTATTTT. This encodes CASRSAGGSTDTQYF.

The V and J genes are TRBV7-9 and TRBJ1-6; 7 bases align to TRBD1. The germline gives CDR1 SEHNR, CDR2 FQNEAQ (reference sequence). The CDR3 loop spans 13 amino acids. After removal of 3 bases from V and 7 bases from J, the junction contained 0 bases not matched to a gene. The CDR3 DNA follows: TGTGCCAGCAGCTTGGGACAGAATTCACCCCTCCACTTT. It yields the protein CASSLGQNSPLHF.

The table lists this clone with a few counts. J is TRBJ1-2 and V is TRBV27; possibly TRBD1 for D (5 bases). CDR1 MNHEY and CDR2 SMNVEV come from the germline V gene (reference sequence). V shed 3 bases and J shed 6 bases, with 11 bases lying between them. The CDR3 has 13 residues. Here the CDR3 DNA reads TGTGCCAGCAGTTTCGGTTGGGGCCATGGCTACACCTTC. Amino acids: CASSFGWGHGYTF.

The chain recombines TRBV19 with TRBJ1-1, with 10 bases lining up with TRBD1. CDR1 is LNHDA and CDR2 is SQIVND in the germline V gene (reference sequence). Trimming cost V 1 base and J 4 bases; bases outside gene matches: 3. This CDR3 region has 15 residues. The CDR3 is CASSIGGQGGTEAFF. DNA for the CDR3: TGTGCCAGTAGTATAGGAGGACAGGGGGGCACTGAAGCTTTCTTT.

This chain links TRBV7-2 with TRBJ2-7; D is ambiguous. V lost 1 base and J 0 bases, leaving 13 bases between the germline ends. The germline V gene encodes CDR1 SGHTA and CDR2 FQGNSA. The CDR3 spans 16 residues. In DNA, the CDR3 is TGTGCCAGCAGCTTAGGTTGGCCTAGGAGCTCCTACGAGCAGTACTTC. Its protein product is CASSLGWPRSSYEQYF.

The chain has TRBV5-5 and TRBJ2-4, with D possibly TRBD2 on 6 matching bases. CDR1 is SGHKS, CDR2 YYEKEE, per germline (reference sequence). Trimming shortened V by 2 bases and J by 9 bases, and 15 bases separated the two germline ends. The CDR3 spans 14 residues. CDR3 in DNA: TGTGCCAGCAGCTTTATTGGGGGAGGTGCCATTCAGTACTTC. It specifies CASSFIGGGAIQYF.

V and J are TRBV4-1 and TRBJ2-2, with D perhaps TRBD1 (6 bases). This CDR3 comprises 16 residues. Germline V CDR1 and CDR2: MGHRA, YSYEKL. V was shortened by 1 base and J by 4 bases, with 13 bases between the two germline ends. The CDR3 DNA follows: TGCGCCAGCAGCCAAGCCTATGGACAGTTCACCGGGGAGCTGTTTTTT. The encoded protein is CASSQAYGQFTGELFF.

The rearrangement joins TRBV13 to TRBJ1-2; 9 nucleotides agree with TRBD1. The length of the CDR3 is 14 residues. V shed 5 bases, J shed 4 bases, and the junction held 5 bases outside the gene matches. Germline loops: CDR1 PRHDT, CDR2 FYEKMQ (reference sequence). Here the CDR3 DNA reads TGTGCCAGCAGCCCAGGACAGGGGACCTATGGCTACACCTTC. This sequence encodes CASSPGQGTYGYTF.

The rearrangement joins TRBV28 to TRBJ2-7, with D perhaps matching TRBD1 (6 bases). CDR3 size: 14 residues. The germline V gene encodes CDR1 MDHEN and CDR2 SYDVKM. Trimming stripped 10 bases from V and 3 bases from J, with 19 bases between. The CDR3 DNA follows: TGTGCCATCAGAACCGGGACACACATCTACGAGCAGTACTTC. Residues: CAIRTGTHIYEQYF.